The clone carrying this T cell receptor beta chain was observed many times. Germline V CDR1 and CDR2: MNHEY, SVGEGT. The CDR3 loop spans 13 amino acids. Trimming took off 4 bases at V and 0 bases at J, with 6 bases between the two ends. Sample collection consisted of around 6 milliliters of peripheral blood drawn at each of two time points. The record originates from a study of prognosis after radiotherapy for stage I lung cancer. TCR beta CDR3 was amplified from genomic DNA by two-round multiplex PCR. Each TRBV and TRBJ gene had its own primer in the first PCR round. Universal primers went into the second round of PCR. TCRdb itself ran the multiplex PCR reads through MiXCR, one entry per CDR3 protein. The repertoire holds 15,000 to 25,000 distinct CDR3 sequences, with over 25% as singletons.

The receptor was isolated from a donor aged 50 or older with non-small cell lung cancer. Sequenced here: PBMCs, sampled before or after stereotactic body radiation therapy (not recorded which). The chain couples TRBV6-2 or TRBV6-3 to TRBJ1-1, with no clear D. In DNA form, the CDR3 reads TGTGCCAGCAGTTTTAGGATGAACACTGAAGCTTTCTTT. As protein: CASSFRMNTEAFF.